Listed here are 7 T cell receptor beta chains from one sample, sequenced in a study of tumor and adjacent non-tumor tissue in lung cancer. A modified ARM-PCR protocol with three rounds of nested PCR amplified TCRbeta. TCRdb analysed the multiplex PCR reads with MiXCR anew, one entry per CDR3 protein. This table has fewer than 100,000 distinct CDR3 sequences, 70% to 90% appearing once. This sample's RNA came from whole unsorted tissue. The normal lung tissue was taken more than 3 cm from the tumor edge. Sequencing input: distant non-tumor lung tissue. These receptors were obtained from a man aged 60-69 years with non-small cell lung cancer.

Notes on this clonotype: At one end, the junction sequence differs from germline, possibly due to a read error. In DNA form, the CDR3 reads TGTGTCAGCAGCTTGCTTCAGGGCAGTGAATCTTCCTTT. Translated: CVSSLLQGSESSF. The chain couples TRBV5-6 to TRBJ1-1; tentative D call: TRBD1 (5 bases). Germline CDR1 is SGHDT and CDR2 is YYEEEE. The CDR3 runs to 13 residues. The full variable domain, its missing parts supplied by reference TRBV5-6 and TRBJ1-1, is DAGVTQSPTHLIKTRGQQVTLRCSPKSGHDTVSWYQQALGQGPQFIFQYYEEEERQRGNFPDRFSGHQFPNYSSELNVNALLLGDSALYLCVSSLLQGSESSFGQGTRLTVV.

In regard to this clonotype: The junction departs from germline at one end; a sequencing error may be responsible. The V and J genes are TRBV11-2 and TRBJ2-7; D is perhaps TRBD1 or TRBD2 (5 bases each). Germline lookup yields CDR1 SGHAT and CDR2 FQNNGV. The CDR3 spans 17 residues. The CDR3 nucleotides are TGTGACAGCAGCTTAGCAAATAGGGCGAGGGGCATTTACGAGCACTACTTC. This encodes CDSSLANRARGIYEHYF.

V and J are TRBV29-1 and TRBJ2-5; 10 bases match TRBD2. The CDR3 runs to 16 residues. Germline V gives CDR1 SQVTM, CDR2 ANQGSEA. Written as DNA, the CDR3 is TGCGGCGCTGAAGCGACTAGCGGGCGCATCCAAGAGACCCAGTACTTC. Translating it yields CGAEATSGRIQETQYF. Looking up the rest from reference TRBV29-1 and TRBJ2-5 gives the full variable domain: SAVISQKPSRDICQRGTSLTIQCQVDSQVTMMFWYRQQPGQSLTLIATANQGSEATYESGFVIDKFPISRPNLTFSTLTVSNMSPEDSSIYLCGAEATSGRIQETQYFGPGTRLLVL.

This chain joins TRBV11-1 and TRBJ2-1; D may match TRBD1 or TRBD2 (5 bases each). CDR1 and CDR2 (germline): SGHAT, FQDESV (reference sequence). V lost 2 bases and J 11 bases, leaving 28 bases between the germline ends. The CDR3 is 18 amino acids. The CDR3 region has the DNA TGTGCCAGCAGCTTATCGCAACTCTATACGGGGCAGATCCCCCAGCAGTTCTTC. This encodes CASSLSQLYTGQIPQQFF.

This clonotype was observed a few times. Germline and junction disagree at one end, which may indicate a read error. The chain combines TRBV29-1 with TRBJ2-2; 7 bases fit TRBD2. Germline V gene data show CDR1 as SQVTM and CDR2 as ANQGSEA. This CDR3 spans 12 amino acids. CDR3 nucleotide sequence: TGCAGCGCCCGGGAGGACAACGGGGAGTTGTTTTTT. Protein product: CSAREDNGELFF.

This clonotype was seen at least ten times. J is TRBJ2-1 and V is TRBV20-1, with 10 positions matching TRBD2. Germline V gene sequence: CDR1 DFQATT, CDR2 SNEGSKA (reference sequence). The trim removed 6 bases at V and 2 bases at J, leaving 7 bases unmatched. This CDR3 region has 15 residues. The CDR3 spells CSARTGTSAYNEQFF. For the CDR3, the DNA is TGCAGTGCCAGGACCGGGACTAGCGCCTACAATGAGCAGTTCTTC.

This clonotype was found many times. The chain has TRBV12-3 or TRBV12-4 and TRBJ1-6, with 7 bases fitting TRBD1. J lost 10 bases, V lost 7 bases, and 7 bases had no gene match. The CDR3 extends over 13 amino acids. As DNA, the CDR3 is TGTGCCAGCATGACAGGGAGGAGGTCACCCCTCCACTTT. Translated: CASMTGRRSPLHF.